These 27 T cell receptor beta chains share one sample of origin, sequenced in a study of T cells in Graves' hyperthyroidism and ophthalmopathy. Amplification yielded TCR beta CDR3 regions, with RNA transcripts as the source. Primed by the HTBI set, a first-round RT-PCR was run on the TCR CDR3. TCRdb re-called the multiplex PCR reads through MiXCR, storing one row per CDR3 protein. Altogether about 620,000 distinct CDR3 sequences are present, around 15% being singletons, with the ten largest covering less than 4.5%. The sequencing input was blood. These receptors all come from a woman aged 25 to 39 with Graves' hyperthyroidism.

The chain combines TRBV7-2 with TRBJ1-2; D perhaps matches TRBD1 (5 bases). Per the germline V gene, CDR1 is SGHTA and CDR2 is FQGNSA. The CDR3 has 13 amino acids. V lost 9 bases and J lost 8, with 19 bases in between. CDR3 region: CASRPLRGNGYTF. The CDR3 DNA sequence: TGTGCCAGTCGACCACTACGGGGGAACGGCTACACCTTC.

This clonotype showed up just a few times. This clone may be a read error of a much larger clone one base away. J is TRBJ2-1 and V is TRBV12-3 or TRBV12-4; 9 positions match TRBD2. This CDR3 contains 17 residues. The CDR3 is CASSLWRGGGIYDEQFF. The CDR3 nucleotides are TGTGCCAGCAGTTTGTGGCGGGGGGGGGGGATCTACGATGAGCAGTTCTTC.

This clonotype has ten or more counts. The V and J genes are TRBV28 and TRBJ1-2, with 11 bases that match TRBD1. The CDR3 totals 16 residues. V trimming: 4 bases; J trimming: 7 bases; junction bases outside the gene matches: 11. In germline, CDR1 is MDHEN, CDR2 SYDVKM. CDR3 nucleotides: TGTGCCAGCAGTTCAACCGGGACAGGGGGTAAAGGTGGCTACACCTTC. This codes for CASSSTGTGGKGGYTF.

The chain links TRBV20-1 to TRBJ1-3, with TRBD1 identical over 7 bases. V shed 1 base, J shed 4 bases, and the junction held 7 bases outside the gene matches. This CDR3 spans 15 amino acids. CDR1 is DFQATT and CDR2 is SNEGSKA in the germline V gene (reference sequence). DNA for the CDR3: TGCAGTGCTAGAGTGCCAGGGGGAGGGGGAAACACCATATATTTT. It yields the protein CSARVPGGGGNTIYF.

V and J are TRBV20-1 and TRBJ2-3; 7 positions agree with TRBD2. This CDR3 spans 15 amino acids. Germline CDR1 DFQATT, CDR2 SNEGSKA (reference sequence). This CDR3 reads CRALIAGPSTDTQYF. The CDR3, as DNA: TGCAGAGCTCTAATAGCGGGCCCTAGCACAGATACGCAGTATTTT.

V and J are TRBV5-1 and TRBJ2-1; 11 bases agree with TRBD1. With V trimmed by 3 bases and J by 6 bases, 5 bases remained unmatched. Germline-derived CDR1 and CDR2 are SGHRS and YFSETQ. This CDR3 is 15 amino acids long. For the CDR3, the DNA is TGCGCCAGCAGCTGGACAGGGGGCGCCTCCAATGAGCAGTTCTTC. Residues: CASSWTGGASNEQFF. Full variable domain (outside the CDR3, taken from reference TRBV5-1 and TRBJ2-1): KAGVTQTPRYLIKTRGQQVTLSCSPISGHRSVSWYQQTPGQGLQFLFEYFSETQRNKGNFPGRFSGRQFSNSRSEMNVSTLELGDSALYLCASSWTGGASNEQFFGPGTRLTVL.

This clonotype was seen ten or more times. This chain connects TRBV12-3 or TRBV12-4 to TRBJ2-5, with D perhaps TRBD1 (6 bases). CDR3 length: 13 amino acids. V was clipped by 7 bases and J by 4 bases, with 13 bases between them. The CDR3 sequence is CASTADRRETQYF. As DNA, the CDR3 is TGTGCCAGCACCGCGGACAGAAGAGAGACCCAGTACTTC.

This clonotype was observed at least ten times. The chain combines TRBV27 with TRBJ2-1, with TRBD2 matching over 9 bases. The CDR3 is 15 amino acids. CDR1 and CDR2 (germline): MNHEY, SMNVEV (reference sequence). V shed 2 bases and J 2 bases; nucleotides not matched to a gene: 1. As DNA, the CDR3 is TGTGCCAGCAGTTTAGGGACTAGCACCTACAATGAGCAGTTCTTC. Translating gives CASSLGTSTYNEQFF.

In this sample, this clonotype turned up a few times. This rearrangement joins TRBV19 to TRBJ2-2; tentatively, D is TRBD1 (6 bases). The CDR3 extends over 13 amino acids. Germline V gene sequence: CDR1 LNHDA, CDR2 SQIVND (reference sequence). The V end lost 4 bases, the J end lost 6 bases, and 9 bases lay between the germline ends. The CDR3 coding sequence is TGTGCCAGTAGTACTACAGGGCCCGGGGAGCTGTTTTTT. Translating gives CASSTTGPGELFF.

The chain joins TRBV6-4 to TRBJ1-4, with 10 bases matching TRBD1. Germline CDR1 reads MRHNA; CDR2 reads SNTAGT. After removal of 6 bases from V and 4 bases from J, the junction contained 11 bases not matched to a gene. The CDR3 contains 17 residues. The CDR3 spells CASSYGDRGVSNEKLFF. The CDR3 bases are TGTGCCAGCAGCTATGGGGACAGGGGAGTCAGTAATGAAAAACTGTTTTTT.

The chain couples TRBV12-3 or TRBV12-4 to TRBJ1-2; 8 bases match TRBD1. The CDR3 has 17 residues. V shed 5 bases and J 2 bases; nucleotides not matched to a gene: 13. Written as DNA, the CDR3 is TGTGCCAGCAGTCGGACAGGGATCACATCAGCAAACTATGGCTACACCTTC. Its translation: CASSRTGITSANYGYTF.

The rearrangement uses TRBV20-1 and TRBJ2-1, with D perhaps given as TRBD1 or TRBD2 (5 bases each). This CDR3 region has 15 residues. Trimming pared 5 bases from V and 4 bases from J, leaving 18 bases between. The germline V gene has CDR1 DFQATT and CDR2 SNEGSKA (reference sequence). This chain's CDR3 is CSAEGGGRCYNEQFF. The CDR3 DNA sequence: TGCAGTGCTGAGGGTGGGGGACGCTGTTACAATGAGCAGTTCTTC.

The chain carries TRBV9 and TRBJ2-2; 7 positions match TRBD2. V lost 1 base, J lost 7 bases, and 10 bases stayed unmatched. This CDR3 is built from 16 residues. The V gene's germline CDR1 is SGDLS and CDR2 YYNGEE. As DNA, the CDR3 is TGTGCCAGCAGCGTACTAGCGGTCCCCCGGGGCGGGGAGCTGTTTTTT. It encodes CASSVLAVPRGGELFF. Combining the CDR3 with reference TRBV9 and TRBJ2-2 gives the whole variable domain DSGVTQTPKHLITATGQRVTLRCSPRSGDLSVYWYQQSLDQGLQFLIQYYNGEERAKGNILERFSAQQFPDLHSELNLSSLELGDSALYFCASSVLAVPRGGELFFGEGSRLTVL.

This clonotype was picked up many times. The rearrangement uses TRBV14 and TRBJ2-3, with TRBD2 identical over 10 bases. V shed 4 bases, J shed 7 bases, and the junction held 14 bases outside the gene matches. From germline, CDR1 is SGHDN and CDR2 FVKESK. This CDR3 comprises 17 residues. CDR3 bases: TGTGCCAGCAGCCTGTTTGGAACTAGCGGGATTGGGAATACGCAGTATTTT. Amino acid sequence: CASSLFGTSGIGNTQYF.

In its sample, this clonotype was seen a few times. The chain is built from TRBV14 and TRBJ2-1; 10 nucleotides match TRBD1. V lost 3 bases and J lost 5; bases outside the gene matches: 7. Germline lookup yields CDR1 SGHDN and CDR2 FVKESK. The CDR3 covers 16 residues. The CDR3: CASSQWGQGLDNEQFF. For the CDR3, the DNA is TGTGCCAGCAGCCAGTGGGGACAGGGGCTCGACAATGAGCAGTTCTTC.

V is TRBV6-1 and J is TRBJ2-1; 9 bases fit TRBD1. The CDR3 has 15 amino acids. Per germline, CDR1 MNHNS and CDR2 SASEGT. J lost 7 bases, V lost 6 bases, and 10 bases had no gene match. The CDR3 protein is CASSRPGQGYNEQFF. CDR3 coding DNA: TGTGCCAGCAGCCGCCCGGGACAGGGTTATAATGAGCAGTTCTTC.

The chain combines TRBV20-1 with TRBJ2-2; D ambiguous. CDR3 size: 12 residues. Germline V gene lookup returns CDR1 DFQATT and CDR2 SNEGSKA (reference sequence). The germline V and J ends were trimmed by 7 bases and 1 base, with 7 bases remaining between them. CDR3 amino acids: CSGTGNTGELFF. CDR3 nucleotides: TGCAGTGGAACGGGGAACACCGGGGAGCTGTTTTTT.

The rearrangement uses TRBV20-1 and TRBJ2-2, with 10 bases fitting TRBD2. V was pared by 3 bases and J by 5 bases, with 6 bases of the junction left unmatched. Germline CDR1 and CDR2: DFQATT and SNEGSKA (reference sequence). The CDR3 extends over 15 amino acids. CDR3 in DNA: TGCAGTGCTAGGTGGCTAGCGGGAGAAACCGGGGAGCTGTTTTTT. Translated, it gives CSARWLAGETGELFF.

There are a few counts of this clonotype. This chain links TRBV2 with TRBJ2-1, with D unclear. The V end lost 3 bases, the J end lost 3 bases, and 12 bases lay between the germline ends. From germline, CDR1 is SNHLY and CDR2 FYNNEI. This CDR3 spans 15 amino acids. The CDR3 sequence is CASSELVGGYNEQFF. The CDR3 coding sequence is TGTGCCAGCAGTGAGTTGGTAGGTGGCTACAATGAGCAGTTCTTC.

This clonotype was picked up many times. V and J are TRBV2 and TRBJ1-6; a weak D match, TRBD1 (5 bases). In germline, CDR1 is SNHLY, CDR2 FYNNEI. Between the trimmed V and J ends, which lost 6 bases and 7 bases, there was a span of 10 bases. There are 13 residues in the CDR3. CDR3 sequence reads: CASRSGDNSPLHF. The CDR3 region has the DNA TGTGCCAGCAGGTCGGGGGACAATTCACCCCTCCACTTT.

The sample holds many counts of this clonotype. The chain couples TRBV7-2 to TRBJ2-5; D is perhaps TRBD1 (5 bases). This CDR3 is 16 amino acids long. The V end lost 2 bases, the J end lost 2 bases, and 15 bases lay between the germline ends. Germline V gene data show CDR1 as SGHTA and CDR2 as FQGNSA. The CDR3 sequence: CASSLNGQGRQETQYF. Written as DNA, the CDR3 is TGTGCCAGCAGCTTAAACGGGCAGGGAAGGCAAGAGACCCAGTACTTC.

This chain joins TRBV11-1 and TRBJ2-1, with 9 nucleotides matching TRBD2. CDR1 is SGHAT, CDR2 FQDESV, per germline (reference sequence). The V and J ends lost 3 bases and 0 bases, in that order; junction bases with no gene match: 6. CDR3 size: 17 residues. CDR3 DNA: TGTGCCAGCAGCTTGCTAGCTAGCGGGATCTCCTACAATGAGCAGTTCTTC. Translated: CASSLLASGISYNEQFF. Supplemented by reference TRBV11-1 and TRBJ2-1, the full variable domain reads EAEVAQSPRYKITEKSQAVAFWCDPISGHATLYWYRQILGQGPELLVQFQDESVVDDSQLPKDRFSAERLKGVDSTLKIQPAELGDSAMYLCASSLLASGISYNEQFFGPGTRLTVL.

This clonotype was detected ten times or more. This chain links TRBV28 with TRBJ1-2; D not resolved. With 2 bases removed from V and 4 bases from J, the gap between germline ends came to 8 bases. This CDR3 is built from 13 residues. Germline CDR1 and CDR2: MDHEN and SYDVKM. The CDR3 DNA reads TGTGCCAGCAGTTTAGCGACCCTCTATGGCTACACCTTC. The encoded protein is CASSLATLYGYTF.

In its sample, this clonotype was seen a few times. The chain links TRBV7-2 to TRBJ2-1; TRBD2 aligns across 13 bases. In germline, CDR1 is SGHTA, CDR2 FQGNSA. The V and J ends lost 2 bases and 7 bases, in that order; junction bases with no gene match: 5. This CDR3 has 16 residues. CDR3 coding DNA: TGTGCCAGCAGCTTATCGGGACTAGCGGGAAGGAATGAGCAGTTCTTC. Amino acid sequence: CASSLSGLAGRNEQFF. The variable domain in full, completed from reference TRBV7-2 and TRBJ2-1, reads GAGVSQSPSNKVTEKGKDVELRCDPISGHTALYWYRQSLGQGLEFLIYFQGNSAPDKSGLPSDRFSAERTGGSVSTLTIQRTQQEDSAVYLCASSLSGLAGRNEQFFGPGTRLTVL.

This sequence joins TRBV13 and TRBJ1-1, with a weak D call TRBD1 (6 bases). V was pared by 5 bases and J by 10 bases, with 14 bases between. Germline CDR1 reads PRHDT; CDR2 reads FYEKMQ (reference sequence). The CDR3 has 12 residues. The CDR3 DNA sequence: TGTGCCAGCAGCCAGGGGCGGCAGGCAGCTTTCTTT. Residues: CASSQGRQAAFF.

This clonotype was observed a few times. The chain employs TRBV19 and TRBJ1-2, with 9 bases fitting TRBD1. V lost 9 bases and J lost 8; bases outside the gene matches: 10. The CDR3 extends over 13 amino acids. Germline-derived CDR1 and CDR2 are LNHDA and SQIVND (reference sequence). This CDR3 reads CASRTGGAEGYTF. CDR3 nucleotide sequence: TGTGCCAGCAGAACAGGGGGCGCGGAAGGCTACACCTTC. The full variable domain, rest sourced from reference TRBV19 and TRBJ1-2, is DGGITQSPKYLFRKEGQNVTLSCEQNLNHDAMYWYRQDPGQGLRLIYYSQIVNDFQKGDIAEGYSVSREKKESFPLTVTSAQKNPTAFYLCASRTGGAEGYTFGSGTRLTVV.

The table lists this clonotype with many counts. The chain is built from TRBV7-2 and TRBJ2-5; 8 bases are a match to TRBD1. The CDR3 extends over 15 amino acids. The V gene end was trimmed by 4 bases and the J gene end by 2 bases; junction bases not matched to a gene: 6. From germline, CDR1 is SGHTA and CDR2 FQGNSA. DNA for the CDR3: TGTGCCAGCAGCTCGGGACAGGTCGGACAAGAGACCCAGTACTTC. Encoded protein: CASSSGQVGQETQYF.